This T cell receptor (beta chain) was identified during a study of shared clonotypes between healthy human individuals. CD8 cells classed as naive were CD45RO-negative and positively selected for CCR7, excluding terminally differentiated effector memory CD45RA+ cells. Germline V gene sequence: CDR1 LNHDA, CDR2 SQIVND (reference sequence). J was trimmed by 4 bases and V by 3 bases; bases with no gene match: 5. The CDR3 sequence is 15 residues long. Generated by immunoSEQ multiplex PCR, the TCRdb table keeps only in-frame clones and is missing some. This table holds roughly 2 million clones, about 95% found once.

The V call is TRBV19, the J call TRBJ2-2, with 7 nucleotides matching TRBD1. This receptor was taken from a man aged 18 to 30 in good health. Material: naive CD8+ T cells sorted from blood. CDR3 region: CASSMDRTGTGELFF. The CDR3 bases are TGTGCCAGTAGTATGGACAGGACGGGCACCGGGGAGCTGTTTTTT.